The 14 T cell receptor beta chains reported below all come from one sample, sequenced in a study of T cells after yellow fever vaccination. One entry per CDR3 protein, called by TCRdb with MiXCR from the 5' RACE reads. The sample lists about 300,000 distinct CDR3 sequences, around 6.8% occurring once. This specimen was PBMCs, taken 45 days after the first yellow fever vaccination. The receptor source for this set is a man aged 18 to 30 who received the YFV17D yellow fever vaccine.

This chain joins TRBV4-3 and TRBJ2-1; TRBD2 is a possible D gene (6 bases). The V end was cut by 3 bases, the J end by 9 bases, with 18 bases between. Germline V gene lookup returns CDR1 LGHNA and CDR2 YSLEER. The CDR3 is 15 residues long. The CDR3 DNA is TGCGCCAGCAGCCAGGTTCGGGAGAGTAGAGGTGAGCAGTTCTTC. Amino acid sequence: CASSQVRESRGEQFF.

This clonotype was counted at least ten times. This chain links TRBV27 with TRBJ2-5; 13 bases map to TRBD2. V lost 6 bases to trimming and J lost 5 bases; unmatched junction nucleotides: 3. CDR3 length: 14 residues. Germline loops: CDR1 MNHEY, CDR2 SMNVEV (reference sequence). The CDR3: CASRLAGGRETQYF. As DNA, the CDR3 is TGTGCCAGCAGACTAGCGGGGGGGAGGGAGACCCAGTACTTC.

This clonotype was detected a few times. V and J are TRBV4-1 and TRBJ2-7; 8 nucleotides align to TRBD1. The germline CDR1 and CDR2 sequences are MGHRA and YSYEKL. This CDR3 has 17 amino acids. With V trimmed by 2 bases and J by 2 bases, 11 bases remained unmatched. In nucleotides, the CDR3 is TGCGCCAGCAGCCAACAGGACAGGGCTATTTTTCCCTACGAGCAGTACTTC. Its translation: CASSQQDRAIFPYEQYF.

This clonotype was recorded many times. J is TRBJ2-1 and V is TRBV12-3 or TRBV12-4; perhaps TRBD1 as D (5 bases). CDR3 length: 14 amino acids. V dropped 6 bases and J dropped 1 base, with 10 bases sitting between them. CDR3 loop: CASRFQGSYNEQFF. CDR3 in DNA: TGTGCCAGCAGGTTCCAGGGTTCCTACAATGAGCAGTTCTTC.

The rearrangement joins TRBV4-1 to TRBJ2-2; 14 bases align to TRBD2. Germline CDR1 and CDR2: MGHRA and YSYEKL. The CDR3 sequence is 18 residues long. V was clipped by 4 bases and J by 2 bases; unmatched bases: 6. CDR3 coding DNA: TGCGCCAGCAGCCGACGGACTAGCGGGGGGCCTAACACCGGGGAGCTGTTTTTT. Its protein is CASSRRTSGGPNTGELFF.

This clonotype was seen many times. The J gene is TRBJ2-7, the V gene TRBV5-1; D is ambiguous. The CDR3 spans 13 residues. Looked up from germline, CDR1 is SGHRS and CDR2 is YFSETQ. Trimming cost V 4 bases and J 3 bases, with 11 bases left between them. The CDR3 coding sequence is TGCGCCAGCAGCGCGGACGGGTACTACGAGCAGTACGTC. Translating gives CASSADGYYEQYV.

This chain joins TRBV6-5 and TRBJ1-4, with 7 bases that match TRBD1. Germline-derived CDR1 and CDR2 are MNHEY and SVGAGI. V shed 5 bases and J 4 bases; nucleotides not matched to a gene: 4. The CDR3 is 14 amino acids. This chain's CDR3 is CASSNRDSNEKLFF. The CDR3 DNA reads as TGTGCCAGCAGTAACCGGGACAGTAATGAAAAACTGTTTTTT.

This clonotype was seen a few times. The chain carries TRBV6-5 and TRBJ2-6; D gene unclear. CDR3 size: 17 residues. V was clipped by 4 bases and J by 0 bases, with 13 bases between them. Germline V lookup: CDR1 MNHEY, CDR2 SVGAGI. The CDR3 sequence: CASSSLAGYSGANVLTF. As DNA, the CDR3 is TGTGCCAGCAGTTCCTTGGCAGGCTACTCTGGGGCCAACGTCCTGACTTTC.

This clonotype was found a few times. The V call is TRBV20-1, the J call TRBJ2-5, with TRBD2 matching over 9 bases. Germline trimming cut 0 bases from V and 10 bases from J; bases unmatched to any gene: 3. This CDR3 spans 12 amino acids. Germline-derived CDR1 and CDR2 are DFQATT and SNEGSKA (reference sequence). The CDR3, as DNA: TGCAGTGCTAGAGAGCGGGGGGGAAACCAGTACTTC. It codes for CSARERGGNQYF.

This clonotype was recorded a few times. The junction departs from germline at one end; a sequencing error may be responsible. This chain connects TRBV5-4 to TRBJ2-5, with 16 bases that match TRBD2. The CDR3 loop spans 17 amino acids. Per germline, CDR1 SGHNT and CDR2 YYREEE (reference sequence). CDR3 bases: TGTGCCAGCAGCACAGGGACTAGCGGGGGGGGCTTGGTTCGCCCCTCCTTC. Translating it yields CASSTGTSGGGLVRPSF.

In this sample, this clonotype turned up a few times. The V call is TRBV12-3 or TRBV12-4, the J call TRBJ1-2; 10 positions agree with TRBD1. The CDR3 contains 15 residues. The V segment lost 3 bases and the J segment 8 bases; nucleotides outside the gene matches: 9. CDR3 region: CASSLPGQGIRGYTF. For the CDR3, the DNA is TGTGCCAGCAGTTTGCCGGGACAGGGGATAAGGGGCTACACCTTC.

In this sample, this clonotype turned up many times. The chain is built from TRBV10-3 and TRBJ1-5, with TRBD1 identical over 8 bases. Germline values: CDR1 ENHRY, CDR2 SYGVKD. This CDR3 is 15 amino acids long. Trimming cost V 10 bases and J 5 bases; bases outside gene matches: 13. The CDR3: CATSHRGEIYQPQHF. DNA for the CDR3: TGTGCCACTAGCCACAGGGGGGAAATTTATCAGCCCCAGCATTTT.

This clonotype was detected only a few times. The DNA for the CDR3 is TGTGCCAGCTCACCGCCAGACAGGGGGTATAGCAACACCTTC. Residues: CASSPPDRGYSNTF. This chain connects TRBV18 to TRBJ1-2; 9 nucleotides match TRBD1. The junction had 11 bases not matched to a gene; V was cut back by 3 bases and J by 12 bases. The germline CDR1 and CDR2 sequences are KGHSH and LQKENI. The CDR3 has 14 residues.

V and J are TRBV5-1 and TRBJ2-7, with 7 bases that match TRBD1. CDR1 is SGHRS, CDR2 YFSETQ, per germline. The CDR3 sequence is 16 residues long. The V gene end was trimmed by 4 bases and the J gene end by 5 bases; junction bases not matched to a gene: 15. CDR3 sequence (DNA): TGCGCCAGCAGCCCCACCTTGACAGGGAGCGACGACGAGCAGTACTTC. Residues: CASSPTLTGSDDEQYF.